Here is one TCR beta chain with its context. Its target antigen remains unknown. Qualities for individual bases were not recorded, and no much larger clone is one base off. Measured from the cysteine to the phenylalanine, the CDR3 is 13 residues long. Kept here is only the CDR3 DNA, which spans 39 bases and is read in frame from base 1. CDR1 and CDR2, looked up from the germline V gene, are SGHNT and YENEEA. V is reduced by 5 bases and J by 7 bases, leaving a spacing of 11 bases between them. This entry is derived from a study of shared clonotypes between healthy human individuals (dated by TCRdb to the early 2020s). About the study as a whole: The cohort included a few men and a couple of women between 18 and 49 years of age. For each donor, three plates each were used for CD4 naive and CD4 memory, two plates were used for CD8 naive, and one plate was used for CD8 memory. To estimate repertoire size and how much clonotypes are shared between individuals, the study performed deep sequencing of blood TCR repertoires from about five healthy adults. To increase sequencing depth and limit assay-specific biases, TCR repertoire library preparation and sequencing were carried out by different laboratories using diverse techniques. Each donor's leukapheresis produced roughly between about 0.9 and 9.5 billion PBMCs.

Healthy HIV-negative adults with no recently reported acute infections or vaccinations were included as donors. Every donor was a Caucasian adult residing in Nashville, Tennessee, USA. CD4+ T cells were enriched by magnetic negative selection; naive cells were then positively selected on CD45RA, and the negative fraction formed the memory subset. After blood collection by leukapheresis, PBMCs were isolated using Ficoll-Histopaque density gradient centrifugation and then cryopreserved in the vapor phase of liquid nitrogen. Analytical flow cytometry was used to check the purity and quantity of every magnetically sorted T cell population. Each sorted fraction had its genomic DNA isolated and then quantified by UV absorbance on a Nanodrop 2000c. Using the deep immunoSEQ assay, multiplex PCR amplified TCR CDR3 regions from genomic DNA. Extracted genomic DNA from each cell subset was distributed evenly across all wells of several immunoSEQ 96-well plates, and each plate was treated as a replicate. For sorted subsets, each replicate PCR was loaded with about 200 ng genomic DNA, equivalent to about 30,000 T cell genomes. Purified libraries were quantified with a Qubit 3.0 fluorometer, sized on a Bioanalyzer 2100, and re-quantified with the KAPA Library Quantification kit. Every immunoSEQ 96-well plate was sequenced on a separate single-read 150-cycle Illumina NextSeq 550 flow cell. As for the original processing: Because the immunoSEQ output included only junctional sequences and no quality scores, the filtering could not be the same as the filtering used for full-length reads. Sequences were annotated with PyIR, a Python wrapper for IgBLAST v1.9, and V/J genes and CDR3 were assigned using IMGT germline references. Any read was removed if the V/J assignment was weak (E-value above 1e-6), the CDR3 was missing, or the read contained stop codons, out-of-frame junctions, or ambiguous translated residues. V3J clonotypes were defined as sequences sharing the same inferred V gene, J gene, and CDR3 amino acid sequence. The percentage overlap between two repertoires was calculated by dividing the number of shared unique clonotypes by the size of the smaller repertoire. Richness of each repertoire was evaluated using RTK rarefaction, the Chao1 estimator, and Recon v2.1 estimates of unobserved clonotypes. For all TCRbeta clonotypes obtained by the gDNA method from a few donors, generation probabilities were computed with OLGA. Drawn from immuneACCESS, this table holds only the in-frame rearrangements with V and J called that TCRdb kept. Clones are partly lost; checked studies trace under half to an unresolved V gene and leave the rest unexplained. V and J calls and clone size are as listed in that table; D and trimming were resolved from the DNA. This sample is represented by about 1.5 million clones; 95% to 99% of them were singletons. The ten top clones hold 0.45% of the sample.

Summary of the overall study and its limitations: Sampling was restricted to blood, and TCR repertoires in tissue are likely to differ from TCR repertoires in blood. Sharing across a few donors was observed for approximately 5% of naive CD4, 3% to 4% of naive CD8, roughly 2.3% of memory CD4, and over 0.3% of memory CD8 clonotypes. Because the study included a small number of donors, the genetic and exposure-history diversity represented was limited. Higher generation probabilities were observed for clonotypes shared by all four sorted-subset donors than for non-shared clonotypes. Pairwise subsampling indicated that sequencing depth was expected to affect the degree of clonotype sharing among donors. Even with the large sequencing depth, rarefaction of the sorted-subset datasets indicated that sequencing was incomplete. Naive subsets generally had larger estimated clonotype richness than memory subsets did.

This clonotype originated in a man under 40 in good health. The rearrangement joined TRBV11-3 to TRBJ2-2; no D gene is confidently identified. The sample was naive CD4+ T cells sorted from blood. This specimen's cell subset or site label, interpreted: CD45RA+ positively selected. The CDR3 protein sequence reads: CASSLNLGGELFF. The DNA sequence is given as TGTGCCAGCAGCCTCAACCTAGGCGGGGAGCTGTTTTTT.